This T cell receptor beta chain comes out of a study of cytomegalovirus exposure and HLA in healthy donors. Trimming took off 5 bases at V and 5 bases at J, with 12 bases between the two ends. CDR1 is SGHVS, CDR2 FQNEAQ, per germline. This CDR3 has 13 amino acids. On this clone itself: Its matching antigen is unknown. Within the sample, other DNA sequences also encode this same CDR3.

The study, taken as a whole, reports: Earlier analysis looked at TCR beta V segments, and most were productive about 87% or about 30% of the time. CMV serostatus was the only recorded immune exposure for donors. TRBV6-2, TRBV6-3 and some other V segments were excluded as indistinguishable.

The PCR contained 60 Vbeta and 13 Jbeta primers. The assay was immunoSEQ multiplex PCR, and TCRdb's table has in-frame clones only and misses some. The sample holds approximately 160,000 clones, more than 70% seen once. The origin of this receptor is a woman in her forties or fifties in good health and CMV-seropositive. The rearrangement uses TRBV7-8 and TRBJ1-1; weak D call: TRBD1 (6 bases). The specimen sequenced was PBMCs. The DNA for the CDR3 is TGTGCCAGCAGCCCGAGGGGGGGGACTGAAGCTTTCTTT. It encodes CASSPRGGTEAFF.